A single sample is the source of the 7 T cell receptor beta chains below, sequenced in a study of blood T cell repertoires in COVID-19 (dated by TCRdb to 2019 to 2021). Libraries came from the immunoSEQ multiplex PCR assay. The source is immuneACCESS, and TCRdb retained only in-frame sequences with V and J called. Part of the clones is not carried over; for the studies checked, unresolved V genes explain less than half of this, and the remainder is unexplained. The sample data list approximately 220,000 clones, and around 91% of these were observed just once. The ten biggest clones cover about 15% of the sample. The source material was PBMCs or T cells enriched from blood (not recorded which). The receptor source for this set is a man aged 25-45 years who had been exposed to COVID-19.

A few counts support this clone. The gene calls are TRBV29-1 and TRBJ2-6, with TRBD1 matching 8 bases. Germline V gene data show CDR1 as SQVTM and CDR2 as ANQGSEA. The CDR3 length is 13 residues. The J segment lost 7 bases and the V segment lost 6 bases, leaving 5 bases of the junction unmatched. For the CDR3, the DNA is TGCAGCGTGGATACAGGGGGTGCCAACGTCCTGACTTTC. Translated, it gives CSVDTGGANVLTF.

V is TRBV18 and J is TRBJ1-2; D may be TRBD1 (6 bases). Germline V gene sequence: CDR1 KGHSH, CDR2 LQKENI. There are 15 residues in the CDR3. Trimming left V 0 bases short and J 4 bases short, with 12 bases between. CDR3 bases: TGTGCCAGCTCACCACCGGGGGCTACCACCTATGGCTACACCTTC. Translation gives CASSPPGATTYGYTF.

The chain has TRBV6-5 and TRBJ2-2, with D unresolved. The CDR3 is 16 residues long. The germline CDR1 and CDR2 sequences are MNHEY and SVGAGI. The V and J ends lost 3 bases and 4 bases respectively, with 15 bases between them. CDR3 sequence: CASSYGLPRGTGELFF. CDR3 in DNA: TGTGCCAGCAGTTATGGTCTCCCCCGCGGCACCGGGGAGCTGTTTTTT.

The gene calls are TRBV6-5 and TRBJ2-3, with D tentatively TRBD1 (6 bases). Germline-derived CDR1 and CDR2 are MNHEY and SVGAGI. This CDR3 is built from 14 residues. V was pared by 0 bases and J by 5 bases, with 9 bases between. The DNA of the CDR3 is TGTGCCAGCAGTTACTCTACAGGGAGAGATACGCAGTATTTT. As protein: CASSYSTGRDTQYF.

In the case of this clone: A read error may produce the germline difference seen at one junction end. The J gene is TRBJ2-2, the V gene TRBV10-3; 8 bases agree with TRBD1. Germline lookup yields CDR1 ENHRY and CDR2 SYGVKD. The length of the CDR3 is 14 residues. The CDR3 here is CAIKGDRNPGELFF. The CDR3 bases are TGTGCCATCAAGGGGGACAGGAACCCCGGGGAGCTGTTTTTT.

This chain joins TRBV18 and TRBJ2-1; TRBD2 aligns across 8 bases. V shed 2 bases and J 7 bases; nucleotides not matched to a gene: 4. Germline CDR1 is KGHSH and CDR2 is LQKENI. The CDR3 contains 14 residues. CDR3 nucleotide sequence: TGTGCCAGCTCACCATACGGGGGGGCGAATGAGCAGTTCTTC. As protein: CASSPYGGANEQFF.

The J gene is TRBJ2-7, the V gene TRBV15, with 8 bases identical to TRBD1. V lost 0 bases and J lost 3; bases outside the gene matches: 7. Germline CDR1 and CDR2: LNHNV and YYDKDF (reference sequence). The CDR3 runs 16 residues. CDR3 residues: CATSRDLLDRDYEQYF. The CDR3 DNA reads as TGTGCCACCAGCAGAGATCTTTTGGACAGGGACTACGAGCAGTACTTC. The entire variable domain, with the rest obtained from reference TRBV15 and TRBJ2-7, is as follows: DAMVIQNPRYQVTQFGKPVTLSCSQTLNHNVMYWYQQKSSQAPKLLFHYYDKDFNNEADTPDNFQSRRPNTSFCFLDIRSPGLGDTAMYLCATSRDLLDRDYEQYFGPGTRLTVT.